This T cell receptor (beta chain) is from a study of T-cell memory formation after mild COVID-19. The wider study: The two donors had largely donor-specific TCR clusters.

MiXCR, applied by TCRdb to the 5' RACE reads, yields one record per CDR3 protein. The sample has over 300,000 distinct CDR3 sequences; under 25% are singletons. This clonotype was observed at least ten times. V gave up 3 bases and J gave up 6 bases; unmatched junction bases: 2. This CDR3 has 13 amino acids. The V gene's germline CDR1 is SGHRS and CDR2 YFSETQ. This TCR was recovered from a man aged 18-30 years who had mild COVID-19 (a few samples of this study predate the infection). Cell type and time point are not known. This chain joins TRBV5-1 and TRBJ2-2; 7 bases line up with TRBD1. The sample taken for sequencing was PBMCs or a T cell subset sorted from them (not recorded which). The CDR3, as DNA: TGCGCCAGCAGCTCCCAGGGGGCCGGGGAGCTGTTTTTT. It specifies CASSSQGAGELFF. Full variable domain (rest looked up from reference TRBV5-1 and TRBJ2-2): KAGVTQTPRYLIKTRGQQVTLSCSPISGHRSVSWYQQTPGQGLQFLFEYFSETQRNKGNFPGRFSGRQFSNSRSEMNVSTLELGDSALYLCASSSQGAGELFFGEGSRLTVL.